These 21 T cell receptor beta chains were sequenced from one sample in a study of OX40 agonist ivuxolimab in advanced cancers. Assay: immunoSEQ multiplex PCR; the TCRdb copy retains only in-frame clones and omits some. Of about 46,000 clones listed, more than 80% are singletons. Source: CD4+ or CD8+ T cells sorted from blood, taken in a trial of the OX40 agonist ivuxolimab. The receptor set was obtained from an adult with an advanced solid tumor such as melanoma, head and neck, liver or kidney cancer.

This chain joins TRBV6-5 and TRBJ2-3; 8 bases are a match to TRBD1. The CDR3 is 14 amino acids. Losses at the gene ends were 6 bases for V and 6 bases for J; bases not matched to a gene: 8. Germline assignment: CDR1 MNHEY and CDR2 SVGAGI. The CDR3 spells CASSDQGARDTQYF. The CDR3 DNA is TGTGCCAGCAGCGATCAGGGGGCGAGGGATACGCAGTATTTT.

This chain links TRBV5-1 with TRBJ2-3, with a possible D match to TRBD2 (6 bases). The germline V gene encodes CDR1 SGHRS and CDR2 YFSETQ. This CDR3 is built from 15 residues. Trimming removed 0 bases at V and 0 bases at J, with 8 bases between. CDR3 sequence: CASSLVAASTDTQYF. CDR3 nucleotide sequence: TGCGCCAGCAGCTTGGTAGCGGCTAGCACAGATACGCAGTATTTT.

This clone is classed as medium-sized. The rearrangement uses TRBV2 and TRBJ1-1; D gene ambiguous. With 7 bases removed from V and 2 bases from J, the gap between germline ends came to 17 bases. CDR1 and CDR2 from the germline V gene are SNHLY and FYNNEI. The CDR3 is 15 residues long. The CDR3 region is CASNHGYPGNTEAFF. The CDR3 coding sequence is TGTGCCAGCAATCACGGGTATCCAGGCAACACTGAAGCTTTCTTT.

The chain has TRBV21-1 and TRBJ2-7; the table assigns TRBD2, which was not confirmed against the DNA. TRBV21-1 is flagged as a pseudogene. The CDR3 spans 15 residues. This chain's CDR3 is CASSSRLAAIYEQYF. In DNA, the CDR3 is TGTGCCAGCAGCAGCAGACTAGCGGCGATATACGAGCAGTACTTC.

This chain joins TRBV6-4 and TRBJ2-1, with 8 positions matching TRBD2. The V gene's germline CDR1 is MRHNA and CDR2 SNTAGT. The CDR3 covers 15 residues. With 3 bases clipped from V and 5 bases from J, the junction kept 6 bases outside the gene matches. CDR3 sequence reads: CASSEHSGGNNEQFF. The CDR3 region has the DNA TGTGCCAGCAGTGAACACTCGGGGGGGAACAATGAGCAGTTCTTC.

J is TRBJ2-7 and V is TRBV7-6, with D possibly matching TRBD1 (7 bases). V was trimmed by 5 bases and J by 7 bases, leaving 18 bases between them. The CDR3 extends over 14 amino acids. Germline values: CDR1 SGHVS, CDR2 FNYEAQ. CDR3 amino acids: CASSPGDSGGEQYF. The CDR3 nucleotides read TGTGCCAGCAGCCCGGGGGACAGCGGTGGGGAGCAGTACTTC.

This rearrangement joins TRBV9 to TRBJ2-5; 14 bases align to TRBD2. Per germline, CDR1 SGDLS and CDR2 YYNGEE. The CDR3 has 16 residues. J gave up 5 bases and V 2 bases, and 5 bases lay outside the gene matches. CDR3 in amino acids: CASSVGTSGGGETQYF. The CDR3 nucleotides are TGTGCCAGCAGCGTGGGGACTAGCGGGGGCGGGGAGACCCAGTACTTC. Variable domain in full (rest from reference TRBV9 and TRBJ2-5): DSGVTQTPKHLITATGQRVTLRCSPRSGDLSVYWYQQSLDQGLQFLIQYYNGEERAKGNILERFSAQQFPDLHSELNLSSLELGDSALYFCASSVGTSGGGETQYFGPGTRLLVL.

The V and J genes are TRBV6-5 and TRBJ1-1, with 8 nucleotides matching TRBD1. Trimming at V came to 2 bases and at J to 4 bases, leaving 6 bases not matched to a gene. Germline V gene data show CDR1 as MNHEY and CDR2 as SVGAGI. The length of the CDR3 is 15 residues. CDR3 protein: CASSYERTGGTEAFF. CDR3 nucleotide sequence: TGTGCCAGCAGTTACGAGCGAACAGGGGGCACTGAAGCTTTCTTT.

This clone has just one count. The gene calls are TRBV9 and TRBJ2-7; D is unclear. The CDR3 has 14 amino acids. Germline loops: CDR1 SGDLS, CDR2 YYNGEE. The ends were cut back, 0 bases at V and 0 bases at J, with 7 bases in the middle. CDR3 amino acids: CASSVGDPSYEQYF. The CDR3 nucleotides read TGTGCCAGCAGCGTAGGGGATCCCTCCTACGAGCAGTACTTC. The variable domain in full, completed from reference TRBV9 and TRBJ2-7, reads DSGVTQTPKHLITATGQRVTLRCSPRSGDLSVYWYQQSLDQGLQFLIQYYNGEERAKGNILERFSAQQFPDLHSELNLSSLELGDSALYFCASSVGDPSYEQYFGPGTRLTVT.

The V and J genes are TRBV21-1 and TRBJ2-7; the tabulated D call, TRBD1, remains unverified against the DNA. TRBV21-1 counts as a pseudogene. This CDR3 is 17 amino acids long. This chain's CDR3 is CASSKKWNRGQRYEQYF. The CDR3, as DNA: TGTGCCAGCAGCAAAAAGTGGAACAGGGGACAGCGCTACGAGCAGTACTTC.

This chain connects TRBV5-5 to TRBJ1-2; a weak D match, TRBD1 (5 bases). The CDR3 contains 12 residues. Per the germline V gene, CDR1 is SGHKS and CDR2 is YYEKEE (reference sequence). V was trimmed by 6 bases and J by 6 bases, leaving 12 bases between them. The CDR3 coding sequence is TGTGCCAGCACCGACAGAGAGGATGGCTACACCTTC. This encodes CASTDREDGYTF.

The chain uses TRBV6-6 and TRBJ1-3; 7 bases line up with TRBD1. V was pared by 2 bases and J by 9 bases, with 10 bases of the junction left unmatched. This CDR3 comprises 15 residues. In germline, CDR1 is MNHNY, CDR2 SVGAGI (reference sequence). The CDR3 spells CASSYQDRMMATIYF. The CDR3 coding sequence is TGTGCCAGCAGTTACCAGGACAGGATGATGGCCACCATATATTTT.

The chain links TRBV28 to TRBJ2-1; a weak D match, TRBD2 (5 bases). This CDR3 spans 17 amino acids. Germline values: CDR1 MDHEN, CDR2 SYDVKM. V was trimmed by 4 bases and J by 7 bases, leaving 23 bases between them. The CDR3 DNA is TGTGCCAGCAGTTCCCATCTGGGCCTTCGCCGGAGGAATGAGCAGTTCTTC. Amino acids: CASSSHLGLRRRNEQFF.

A note on this clone: Only one base separates this from a far larger clonotype, so it likely reflects a read error. Other DNA sequences in the same sample also yield this CDR3. In DNA form, the CDR3 reads TGTGCCAGCAGCCAAGTCATGTTTTGGAGGCGGCTGTTTTTT. Its protein is CASSQVMFWRRLFF. J is TRBJ1-4 and V is TRBV7-9; D unclear. The germline CDR1 and CDR2 sequences are SEHNR and FQNEAQ (reference sequence). The CDR3 has 14 residues. V gave up 5 bases and J gave up 14 bases, with 21 bases separating them.

The V gene is TRBV4-2, the J gene TRBJ1-6; D is perhaps TRBD1 (6 bases). The CDR3 runs 14 residues. V was clipped by 4 bases and J by 6 bases, with 10 bases between them. Germline assignment: CDR1 LGHNA and CDR2 YNFKEQ. The CDR3 sequence is CASSRTGSNSPLHF. As DNA, the CDR3 is TGTGCCAGCAGCCGAACAGGGAGTAATTCACCCCTCCACTTT.

This chain uses TRBV6-1 with TRBJ1-5; TRBD1 matches at 7 bases. Germline loops: CDR1 MNHNS, CDR2 SASEGT. The length of the CDR3 is 16 residues. Trimming cost V 2 bases and J 5 bases; bases outside gene matches: 9. The CDR3 sequence: CASSEYTGASYQPQHF. The CDR3 nucleotides are TGTGCCAGCAGTGAATATACAGGGGCGTCTTATCAGCCCCAGCATTTT.

CDR3 coding DNA: TGTGCCAGTAAGGTCTCAGGCGGTTACGAGCACAATGAGCAGTTCTTC. This translates into CASKVSGGYEHNEQFF. The chain is built from TRBV19 and TRBJ2-1; D not resolved. Germline CDR1 reads LNHDA; CDR2 reads SQIVND (reference sequence). V lost 7 bases and J 5 bases, leaving 21 bases between the germline ends. This CDR3 is 16 amino acids long.

This clone was seen just once. DNA for the CDR3: TGTGCCAGCAGCTTAGGTACAGGGGCTAACAATGAGCAGTTCTTC. Amino acids: CASSLGTGANNEQFF. This chain links TRBV7-1 with TRBJ2-1; 7 bases agree with TRBD1. TRBV7-1 is flagged as an ORF with uncertain function. V was pared by 4 bases and J by 5 bases, with 8 bases of the junction left unmatched. CDR3 length: 15 amino acids.

The V gene is TRBV14, the J gene TRBJ2-7; 10 positions agree with TRBD1. Germline V CDR1 and CDR2: SGHDN, FVKESK. The CDR3 runs to 14 residues. The ends lost 1 base at V and 8 bases at J; junction bases unmatched: 5. For the CDR3, the DNA is TGTGCCAGCAGCCAAGCCGGGACAGGGGCTAAGCAGTACTTC. Translated: CASSQAGTGAKQYF. The full variable domain, its missing parts supplied by reference TRBV14 and TRBJ2-7, is EAGVTQFPSHSVIEKGQTVTLRCDPISGHDNLYWYRRVMGKEIKFLLHFVKESKQDESGMPNNRFLAERTGGTYSTLKVQPAELEDSGVYFCASSQAGTGAKQYFGPGTRLTVT.

V usage is TRBV9 and J usage is TRBJ1-3, with D perhaps TRBD1 (5 bases). CDR1 is SGDLS, CDR2 YYNGEE, per germline. There are 17 residues in the CDR3. The V end was cut by 4 bases, the J end by 0 bases, with 17 bases between. CDR3 residues: CASSPRSQGGSGNTIYF. CDR3 bases: TGTGCCAGCAGCCCCCGGAGTCAGGGAGGCTCTGGAAACACCATATATTTT.

The V and J genes are TRBV28 and TRBJ1-5; 10 bases align to TRBD1. Germline V gives CDR1 MDHEN, CDR2 SYDVKM. This CDR3 contains 15 residues. Trimming removed 5 bases from V and 6 bases from J; junction bases left unmatched: 7. The CDR3 loop is CASSVGQGDSQPQHF. The CDR3 DNA follows: TGTGCCAGCAGTGTCGGACAGGGGGATAGTCAGCCCCAGCATTTT.